This TCR beta chain comes out of a study of radiotherapy plus CTLA-4 blockade in lung cancer (dated by TCRdb to the late 2010s). The study in broad terms: Among enrolled patients, 15% to 20% had an objective response and 30% to 40% reached disease control. The study at large found these results: TCR clones derived from tumors expanded in peripheral blood after treatment with radiotherapy and ipilimumab. The strongest predictors of response, as reported, were early dynamic changes in blood T cell clones along with a rise in serum interferon-beta after radiation.

From the cysteine up to the phenylalanine, the CDR3 has a length of 15 residues. Kept here is only the CDR3 DNA, which spans 45 bases and is read in frame from base 1. Trimming at the junction amounts to 6 bases on V and 0 bases on J, and the germline ends lie 14 bases apart. CDR1 and CDR2, looked up from the germline V gene (reference sequence), are SGHNT and YYREEE. With respect to this clone: Its antigen is not yet known. No much larger clone exists at a distance of one base, and base qualities are not known.

The study evaluated CTLA-4 blockade (ipilimumab) given together with focal radiation therapy in patients who had chemo-refractory metastatic non-small-cell lung cancer. The receptor library was made with the immunoSEQ multiplex PCR assay. This immuneACCESS table, as held by TCRdb, lists in-frame sequences with V and J called but not all clones. Of the missing ones, under half trace to an unresolved V gene in checked studies; the others have no known cause. The sample table lists over 60,000 clones, roughly 87% of them with a count of one. The ten largest clones take up less than 45% of the sample. The chain is encoded by TRBV5-4 joined to TRBJ2-3, and the D gene may be TRBD2, 6 bases matching. The starting material was peripheral blood, obtained from a patient treated with radiotherapy plus ipilimumab. This sequence originates from a human donor with non-small cell lung cancer that progressed on radiotherapy plus ipilimumab. The nucleotide sequence reads as follows: TGTGCCAGCACCTATAGCGGCACTAGCACAGATACGCAGTATTTT. It codes for CASTYSGTSTDTQYF.